Listed below are T cell receptor beta chains from one sample, sequenced in a study of Graves' ophthalmopathy and Graves' hyperthyroidism. In TCRdb, the multiplex PCR reads were re-called with MiXCR into one record per CDR3 protein. This table holds about 370,000 distinct CDR3 sequences, about a sixth found once. Sequencing was carried out using peripheral blood. The receptors were sampled from an adult woman with stable Graves' hyperthyroidism. Each CDR3 is given with its conserved first and last residue. The D gene is left open where the match is weak. The size field is filled for only some rows; it gives once, few, many or a size class.

J	size	D	V	DNA	CDR3
TRBJ2-6	many	TRBD1	TRBV7-2	TGTGCCAGCAGCTTACAGGGGGCTAGCAGACACTCTGGGGCCAACGTCCTGACTTTC	CASSLQGASRHSGANVLTF
TRBJ1-6	many	TRBD1	TRBV5-1	TGTGCCAGCAGTCGGACAGGGGATAATTCACCCCTCCACTTT	CASSRTGDNSPLHF
TRBJ1-1	.	.	TRBV12-3/TRBV12-4	TGTGCCAGCAGTCCACACCATGCCGGGTTGAGGACTGAAGCTTTCTTT	CASSPHHAGLRTEAFF
TRBJ1-5	many	.	TRBV2	TGTGCCAGCAGTGAAGAACAGGTTAATCAGCCCCAGCATTTT	CASSEEQVNQPQHF
TRBJ2-5	many	TRBD2	TRBV28	TGTGCCAGCAGCGACGGGACTAGCGGGTCTCAAGAGACCCAGTACTTC	CASSDGTSGSQETQYF
TRBJ1-1	many	.	TRBV6-1	TGTGCCAGCGGTCCGAAAATAAGGATGAACACTGAAGCTTTCTTT	CASGPKIRMNTEAFF
TRBJ1-1	many	.	TRBV6-1	TGTGCCAGCACCCCTGTTATGAACACTGAAGCTTTCTTT	CASTPVMNTEAFF
TRBJ2-7	many	.	TRBV9	TGTGCCAGCAGCGTAGGCGGGTCCTACGAGCAGTACTTC	CASSVGGSYEQYF
TRBJ2-4	many	.	TRBV28	TGTGCCAGCAGTTTGGTGCGGGGAACTGGGCCGCCTAACATTCAGTACTTC	CASSLVRGTGPPNIQYF
TRBJ2-7	many	TRBD2	TRBV6-5	TGTGCCAGCAGTTTTACGACTAGCGGGAGTTGGGGCGAGCAGTACTTC	CASSFTTSGSWGEQYF
TRBJ2-5	many	.	TRBV10-1	TGCGCCAGCAGTGAGATGGGATGGGAGACCCAGTACTTC	CASSEMGWETQYF